The rows below give T cell receptor beta chains drawn from one sample of a study of cytomegalovirus exposure and HLA in healthy donors. Data came from immunoSEQ multiplex PCR; TCRdb stores just in-frame clones and leaves some out. The table lists 100,000 or so clones, around 74% of them singletons, with 1.3% in the top ten. The sequenced sample consisted of PBMCs. Receptors were obtained from a man aged 35 to 55 in good health and CMV-seronegative. CDR3s include the opening cysteine and the closing phenylalanine or tryptophan. D genes are given only for firm matches. The size of a clone is reported for some rows only, either as once, few or many, or as a class for expanded clones.

TRBV7-9	TRBJ2-5	TRBD2	NA	TGTGCCAGCAGCTTAGCGGGTGCTAGCGGGGGTCAAGAGACCCAGTACTTC	CASSLAGASGGQETQYF
TRBV6-5	TRBJ1-4	NA	NA	TGTGCCAGCAGCTACGCCGGGGCAACTAATGAAAAACTGTTTTTT	CASSYAGATNEKLFF
TRBV13	TRBJ1-3	NA	once	TGTGCCAGCAGCACCCGGACAGATGGAAACACCATATATTTT	CASSTRTDGNTIYF
TRBV29-1	TRBJ2-7	NA	NA	TGCAGCGTTGAGTTGACAGGGAGGCCCGAGCAGTACTTC	CSVELTGRPEQYF
TRBV7-9	TRBJ1-3	NA	NA	TGTGCCAGCAGTCTTAGAAAGGACGGACATGGAAACACCATATATTTT	CASSLRKDGHGNTIYF
TRBV5-6	TRBJ1-2	TRBD1	NA	TGTGCCAGCAGCCCATACAGGGGGGAGGATGGCTACACCTTC	CASSPYRGEDGYTF
TRBV4-2	TRBJ2-7	NA	NA	TGTGCCAGCAGCCCCTCTAGAGACGAGCAGTACTTC	CASSPSRDEQYF
TRBV5-1	TRBJ2-3	TRBD2	NA	TGCGCCAGCAGCGGGGGACTATCGGATACGCAGTATTTT	CASSGGLSDTQYF
TRBV27	TRBJ1-1	NA	few	TGTGCCAGCAGTGGACAGAATCAGCCCACTGAAGCTTTCTTT	CASSGQNQPTEAFF
TRBV19	TRBJ2-2	TRBD1	NA	TGTGCCAGTAGTATTCGGACAGGGATAAGGGGGGAGCTGTTTTTT	CASSIRTGIRGELFF
TRBV30	TRBJ1-1	NA	NA	TGTGCCTGGACGGTGAACACTGAAGCTTTCTTT	CAWTVNTEAFF
TRBV6-1	TRBJ1-5	NA	NA	TGTGCCAGCAGTCGACAGATCAGCAATCAGCCCCAGCATTTT	CASSRQISNQPQHF
TRBV18	TRBJ2-2	NA	NA	TGTGCCAGCTCACCACCGGCAGGATCCATTAACACCGGGGAGCTGTTTTTT	CASSPPAGSINTGELFF
TRBV4-1	TRBJ2-5	TRBD1	once	TGCGCCAGCAGCCTTGATCCGACAGGGATGGAGACCCAGTACTTC	CASSLDPTGMETQYF
TRBV5-1	TRBJ2-2	TRBD1	NA	TGCGCCAGCAGGCCGGGACAGGTCAACACCGGGGAGCTGTTTTTT	CASRPGQVNTGELFF
TRBV5-4	TRBJ1-2	TRBD1	few	TGTGCCAGCACAGGGGGTCATGGCTACACCTTC	CASTGGHGYTF
TRBV6-6	TRBJ2-5	NA	NA	TGTGCCAGCAGTTACTCGGGGCTAGAGACCCAGTACTTC	CASSYSGLETQYF
TRBV6-5	TRBJ2-5	NA	NA	TGTGCCAGCAGTTACTCGTATAGGGGGGGAGAGACCCAGTACTTC	CASSYSYRGGETQYF
TRBV7-9	TRBJ1-4	NA	NA	TGTGCCAGCAGCTTAGCCAACGGACAGAGGAATGAAAAACTGTTTTTT	CASSLANGQRNEKLFF
TRBV28	TRBJ1-4	NA	NA	TGTGCCACCACGCCGGGGGGCTGGGGTGAAAAACTGTTTTTT	CATTPGGWGEKLFF
TRBV12-1	TRBJ1-5	NA	NA	TGTGCCAGCAGCTTTAGCTACAGGGAGGGGGATAGCAATCAGCCCCAGCATTTT	CASSFSYREGDSNQPQHF
TRBV4-1	TRBJ1-1	TRBD1	NA	TGCGCCAGCAGCCAAGGGCCCAGACAGGGAGTGAACACTGAAGCTTTCTTT	CASSQGPRQGVNTEAFF
TRBV19	TRBJ2-2	TRBD2	NA	TGTGCCAGTAGTATTGGGACTACTGCCGGGGAGCTGTTTTTT	CASSIGTTAGELFF
TRBV6-1	TRBJ2-2	NA	NA	TGTGCCAGCAGTGAAACACGGAACACCGGGGAGCTGTTTTTT	CASSETRNTGELFF
TRBV15	TRBJ1-6	NA	NA	TGTGCCACCAGCAGAGATTTGTACAGCAATTCACCCCTCCACTTT	CATSRDLYSNSPLHF
TRBV7-7	TRBJ2-5	NA	NA	TGTGCCAGCAGCTTAGCGGGGGGGGCCGAGACCCAGTACTTC	CASSLAGGAETQYF
TRBV5-1	TRBJ2-5	NA	NA	TGCGCCAGCAGCTTGGGTCAGCGAACCCAAGAGACCCAGTACTTC	CASSLGQRTQETQYF
TRBV7-9	TRBJ1-2	NA	NA	TGTGCCAGCAGCGGGGACACCTATGGCTACACCTTC	CASSGDTYGYTF